A selection of T cell receptor beta chains follows, all from one sample in a study of identical twins. TCRdb re-called the 5' RACE reads through MiXCR, storing one row per CDR3 protein. Seen here are approximately 620,000 distinct CDR3 sequences, 8.6% observed once, and the top ten hold 0.8% to 1%. This sample was also put to use in a study of yellow fever vaccine responses in identical twins.

Input material: PBMCs. The receptors were sampled from a woman under 30 in good health. CDR3s include the opening cysteine and the closing phenylalanine or tryptophan. The D gene is left open where the match is weak. Clone size is shown for a subset of rows, as once, few, many or a class of expanded clone.

v_call	clone_size	d_call	j_call	cdr3_nt	cdr3_aa
TRBV11-1	few	TRBD1	TRBJ2-1	TGTGCCAGCAGTCACGGACAGGGGCCCCGCAATGAGCAGTTCTTC	CASSHGQGPRNEQFF
TRBV29-1	few	NA	TRBJ2-2	TGCAGCGTTGGCTCAGGGAGTTTTAGGACCGGGGAGCTGTTTTTT	CSVGSGSFRTGELFF
TRBV7-2	few	NA	TRBJ1-1	TGTGCCAGCAGCTTAGGTCTAGGGTTAACTGAAGCTTTCTTT	CASSLGLGLTEAFF
TRBV4-1	few	NA	TRBJ1-1	TGCGCCAGCAGCCAAGATACCGGCTGGAACACTGAAGCTTTCTTT	CASSQDTGWNTEAFF
TRBV20-1	NA	NA	TRBJ2-7	TGCAGTGCCCTCCCCGGGACACGCACCTACGAGCAGTACTTC	CSALPGTRTYEQYF
TRBV7-2	NA	NA	TRBJ2-7	TGTGCCAGCAGAAGGTCACCCTCCTACGAGCAGTACTTC	CASRRSPSYEQYF
TRBV20-1	NA	TRBD2	TRBJ2-3	TGCAGTGCTGGGGAGGGGAGCACAGATACGCAGTATTTT	CSAGEGSTDTQYF
TRBV6-5	many	NA	TRBJ1-2	TGTGCCAGCAGTTACAGCCGCGGTAACTATGGCTACACCTTC	CASSYSRGNYGYTF
TRBV7-9	NA	NA	TRBJ2-7	TGTGCCAGCAGCCCAAGGGGGACTGTCGAGCAGTACTTC	CASSPRGTVEQYF
TRBV4-1	many	NA	TRBJ2-5	TGCGCCAGCAGCCAAGATCGGCTCGGAGGGGGGGGCCAAGAGACCCAGTACTTC	CASSQDRLGGGGQETQYF
TRBV29-1	NA	NA	TRBJ1-1	TGCAGCGTTTCCAGGGAAACTGAAGCTTTCTTT	CSVSRETEAFF
TRBV20-1	NA	TRBD2	TRBJ2-6	TGCAGTGCGGGGACTAGCGGGGGCTCTGGGGCCAACGTCCTGACTTTC	CSAGTSGGSGANVLTF
TRBV10-1	few	TRBD2	TRBJ2-7	TGCGCCAGCAGTGAGTCGGGACGGGGGGGGTACGAGCAGTACTTC	CASSESGRGGYEQYF
TRBV5-6	NA	NA	TRBJ2-6	TGTGCCAGCAGCTTGAGACTGGCGGGATTCTCTGGGGCCAACGTCCTGACTTTC	CASSLRLAGFSGANVLTF
TRBV7-9	NA	TRBD2	TRBJ2-7	TGTGCCAGCAGTCCTAGCGGGAGCAGTAACCACGAGCAGTACTTC	CASSPSGSSNHEQYF
TRBV10-3	many	NA	TRBJ1-2	TGTGCCATCAGTGAGTCAGTGGTACAGGGCGGCGGTGGCTACACCTTC	CAISESVVQGGGGYTF
TRBV20-1	few	TRBD2	TRBJ2-1	TGCAGTGCTAGAGCGACTAGCGGGATTTACAATGAGCAGTTCTTC	CSARATSGIYNEQFF
TRBV5-6	few	NA	TRBJ2-1	TGTGCCAGCAGCTTTGACCCAGGGCCCCCAGACAATGAGCAGTTCTTC	CASSFDPGPPDNEQFF
TRBV25-1	NA	NA	TRBJ2-7	TGTGCCAGCAGTGGGACAGTTACTACCTACGAGCAGTACTTC	CASSGTVTTYEQYF
TRBV5-6	NA	NA	TRBJ1-1	TGTGCCAGCAGCATAACCGAGGGAACTGAAGCTTTCTTT	CASSITEGTEAFF
TRBV10-3	NA	TRBD1	TRBJ2-7	TGTGCCATCAGTGAGTCTTGGACAGGGGGCGCATACGAGCAGTACTTC	CAISESWTGGAYEQYF
TRBV4-1	NA	NA	TRBJ2-7	TGCGCCAGCAGCCACCCCCCTCGGGGATCGTACGAGCAGTACTTC	CASSHPPRGSYEQYF
TRBV6-9	NA	TRBD2	TRBJ2-1	TGTGCCAGCAGTCCAGGGACTACCGGGGGGGGTAGTGAGCAGTTCTTC	CASSPGTTGGGSEQFF
TRBV7-9	many	TRBD1	TRBJ2-1	TGTGCCAGCTCGGCGGTGAGGGGGCCAAACAATGAGCAGTTCTTC	CASSAVRGPNNEQFF
TRBV7-2	few	NA	TRBJ2-1	TGTGCCAGCAGCTTAATGCCGCTAGCGGAGCAGTTCTTC	CASSLMPLAEQFF
TRBV6-5	few	TRBD1	TRBJ1-5	TGTGCCAGCAGTTACAGGGGGCGCGTTCAGCCCCAGCATTTT	CASSYRGRVQPQHF
TRBV27	few	TRBD2	TRBJ2-7	TGTGCCAGCAGTTTAACCGGGGGGGCAAAAGAGCAGTACTTC	CASSLTGGAKEQYF
TRBV28	few	NA	TRBJ1-5	TGTGCCAGCAGTACCACAGGGCCCGTCAATCAGCCCCAGCATTTT	CASSTTGPVNQPQHF
TRBV12-3/TRBV12-4	few	TRBD1	TRBJ2-2	TGTGCCAGCAGCTGGACAGGGGACACCGGGGAGCTGTTTTTT	CASSWTGDTGELFF
TRBV28	NA	NA	TRBJ1-1	TGTGCCAGCTTTCCCAGCTGGTATGGATTGGACACTGAAGCTTTCTTT	CASFPSWYGLDTEAFF
TRBV7-2	few	NA	TRBJ1-2	TGTGCCAGCAGCTTAAGTACGGGGCAGAACTATGGCTACACCTTC	CASSLSTGQNYGYTF
TRBV7-2	NA	NA	TRBJ1-1	TGTGCCAGCAGGAGGACGGGGGCCACTGAAGCTTTCTTT	CASRRTGATEAFF
TRBV12-3/TRBV12-4	NA	TRBD1	TRBJ2-5	TGTGCCAGCAGACGGACAGGGGGTTTAGAGACCCAGTACTTC	CASRRTGGLETQYF
TRBV12-3/TRBV12-4	few	NA	TRBJ2-6	TGTGCCAGCAGTTTACTCGCCTCTGGGGCCAACGTCCTGACTTTC	CASSLLASGANVLTF
TRBV4-3	NA	NA	TRBJ2-1	TGCGCCAGCAGCCAACTACCCTCTATAAACCAAAACTCCTACAATGAGCAGTTCTTC	CASSQLPSINQNSYNEQFF
TRBV20-1	many	TRBD2	TRBJ2-1	TGCAGTGCTAGAGTGACTAGCAGTTCCTCCTACAATGAGCAGTTCTTC	CSARVTSSSSYNEQFF
TRBV20-1	few	NA	TRBJ2-7	TGCAGTGCTCCCCGCCCAATAGGACAGACGTACGAGCAGTACTTC	CSAPRPIGQTYEQYF